These 21 T cell receptor beta chains originate from one sample sequenced in a study of vaccination and CD4 T cells after COVID-19. With the Oncomine TCR Beta short-read assay, DNA from cultured CD4+ T cells was sequenced. TCRdb reprocessed the PCR reads with MiXCR, giving one entry per CDR3 protein. The sample consists of some 15,000 distinct CDR3 sequences, roughly 50% of them appearing once. Treatment meaning: approximately 9-day PBMC culture with coronavirus spike peptide pools or control peptides (ViraFEST assay). These receptors are not linked to any known antigen. Source: CD4+ T cells from blood, cultured in vitro, taken before SARS-CoV-2 vaccination. The source is a human donor who had recovered from COVID-19.

This chain joins TRBV20-1 and TRBJ1-5; TRBD1 might be the D (5 bases). Germline V lookup: CDR1 DFQATT, CDR2 SNEGSKA (reference sequence). Trimming shortened V by 5 bases and J by 0 bases, and 11 bases separated the two germline ends. This CDR3 contains 14 residues. The CDR3, as DNA: TGCAGTGCTGCCACGACAGATAGCAATCAGCCCCAGCATTTT. It codes for CSAATTDSNQPQHF.

This clonotype occurred a few times. CDR3 DNA: TGCAGTGCTCCGCACAGGGGGCGAAGGGGTGGCTACACCTTC. Its translation: CSAPHRGRRGGYTF. This rearrangement joins TRBV20-1 to TRBJ1-2; 9 nucleotides agree with TRBD1. J gave up 7 bases and V 5 bases, and 11 bases lay outside the gene matches. Germline CDR1 DFQATT, CDR2 SNEGSKA (reference sequence). The CDR3 is 14 amino acids.

The table lists this clonotype with a few counts. This chain uses TRBV20-1 with TRBJ1-5; 7 bases agree with TRBD1. From germline, CDR1 is DFQATT and CDR2 SNEGSKA (reference sequence). The CDR3 totals 14 residues. Trimming cost V 0 bases and J 6 bases; bases outside gene matches: 5. CDR3 nucleotides: TGCAGTGCTAGAGATATCCCAGGGGGTCAGCCCCAGCATTTT. Protein sequence: CSARDIPGGQPQHF.

The J gene is TRBJ2-3, the V gene TRBV11-1; D remains unclear. This CDR3 region has 13 residues. The V gene's germline CDR1 is SGHAT and CDR2 FQDESV (reference sequence). V was pared by 4 bases and J by 2 bases, with 7 bases between. CDR3 loop: CASSSTSTDTQYF. CDR3 in DNA: TGTGCCAGCAGCTCAACCTCCACAGATACGCAGTATTTT.

CDR3: CSARLGQPNEKLFF. The DNA of the CDR3 is TGCAGTGCTAGATTGGGACAGCCTAATGAAAAACTGTTTTTT. The chain carries TRBV20-1 and TRBJ1-4; TRBD1 agrees at 7 bases. The CDR3 has 14 residues. The V gene end was trimmed by 2 bases and the J gene end by 3 bases; junction bases not matched to a gene: 3. CDR1 DFQATT and CDR2 SNEGSKA come from the germline V gene (reference sequence).

This rearrangement joins TRBV11-2 to TRBJ1-1; tentatively, D is TRBD1 (5 bases). Looked up from germline, CDR1 is SGHAT and CDR2 is FQNNGV. The CDR3 sequence is 13 residues long. V was trimmed by 0 bases and J by 6 bases, leaving 8 bases between them. This CDR3 reads CASSLEGHPEAFF. The CDR3 DNA reads as TGTGCCAGCAGCTTAGAGGGGCACCCTGAAGCTTTCTTT. The full variable domain, with the rest looked up from reference TRBV11-2 and TRBJ1-1, is EAGVAQSPRYKIIEKRQSVAFWCNPISGHATLYWYQQILGQGPKLLIQFQNNGVVDDSQLPKDRFSAERLKGVDSTLKIQPAKLEDSAVYLCASSLEGHPEAFFGQGTRLTVV.

There are a few counts of this clonotype. The gene calls are TRBV20-1 and TRBJ1-5, with TRBD1 as a possible D gene (6 bases). Germline CDR1 DFQATT, CDR2 SNEGSKA (reference sequence). The V gene lost 3 bases and the J gene lost 9 bases, with 24 bases spanning the gap. The CDR3 runs to 16 residues. In DNA form, the CDR3 reads TGCAGTGCTAGCCCTATCTTTCAGGGGTTTGTTCGGCCCCAGCATTTT. Translating it yields CSASPIFQGFVRPQHF.

The rearrangement joins TRBV20-1 to TRBJ2-7, with TRBD2 matching 11 bases. The CDR3 loop spans 14 amino acids. Germline CDR1 and CDR2: DFQATT and SNEGSKA (reference sequence). V was clipped by 6 bases and J by 6 bases; unmatched bases: 10. The CDR3 region is CSAQTSGTNFEQYF. Written as DNA, the CDR3 is TGCAGTGCCCAGACTAGCGGGACGAATTTCGAGCAGTACTTC.

The chain links TRBV6-1 to TRBJ2-2; 8 bases are a match to TRBD1. Trimming at V came to 6 bases and at J to 5 bases, leaving 11 bases not matched to a gene. The CDR3 length is 16 residues. Germline CDR1 and CDR2: MNHNS and SASEGT. The CDR3 region has the DNA TGTGCCAGCAGCCGGACCGGGACAGGAGAGACCGGGGAGCTGTTTTTT. Its translation is CASSRTGTGETGELFF.

This clonotype showed up just once. The gene calls are TRBV20-1 and TRBJ1-1; possible D gene TRBD1, 5 bases. V dropped 1 base and J dropped 0 bases, with 18 bases sitting between them. The CDR3 length is 17 residues. Germline-derived CDR1 and CDR2 are DFQATT and SNEGSKA (reference sequence). CDR3 DNA sequence: TGCAGTGCTAGAGTTAATAGAATCGACAGTGTGAACACTGAAGCTTTCTTT. Protein: CSARVNRIDSVNTEAFF.

This clonotype has a handful of counts. V gene TRBV30 combines with J gene TRBJ2-3; D may be TRBD1 (5 bases). V gave up 4 bases and J gave up 0 bases, with 20 bases separating them. Germline assignment: CDR1 GTSNPN and CDR2 SVGIG (reference sequence). There are 17 residues in the CDR3. The CDR3 is CAWTQPPGRGSTDTQYF. DNA of the CDR3: TGTGCCTGGACCCAGCCCCCTGGAAGGGGTAGCACAGATACGCAGTATTTT.

J is TRBJ2-3 and V is TRBV7-7, with D perhaps TRBD2 (6 bases). CDR1 SSHAT and CDR2 FNYEAQ come from the germline V gene (reference sequence). Trimming removed 5 bases at V and 4 bases at J, with 13 bases between. The CDR3 spans 14 residues. CDR3 loop: CASSPGLSADTQYF. Written as DNA, the CDR3 is TGTGCCAGCAGCCCGGGACTTTCGGCAGATACGCAGTATTTT.

This clonotype was recorded once. The chain recombines TRBV11-2 with TRBJ1-1, with D maybe TRBD1 (6 bases). CDR1 and CDR2 from the germline V gene are SGHAT and FQNNGV. The CDR3 contains 15 residues. Trimming removed 0 bases at V and 6 bases at J, with 14 bases between. This CDR3 reads CASSLDLNRVAEAFF. The CDR3 bases are TGTGCCAGCAGCTTAGACCTTAACAGGGTGGCTGAAGCTTTCTTT.

The chain couples TRBV30 to TRBJ1-3; a possible D gene is TRBD1 (6 bases). The V end lost 4 bases, the J end lost 8 bases, and 9 bases lay between the germline ends. CDR1 is GTSNPN and CDR2 is SVGIG in the germline V gene (reference sequence). This CDR3 region has 11 residues. CDR3 nucleotides: TGTGCCTGGACAAACAGGGACACCATATATTTT. Translated: CAWTNRDTIYF. Supplemented by reference TRBV30 and TRBJ1-3, the full variable domain reads SQTIHQWPATLVQPVGSPLSLECTVEGTSNPNLYWYRQAAGRGLQLLFYSVGIGQISSEVPQNLSASRPQDRQFILSSKKLLLSDSGFYLCAWTNRDTIYFGEGSWLTVV.

V is TRBV19 and J is TRBJ1-6, with a weak D call TRBD1 (5 bases). V lost 6 bases, J lost 6 bases, and 15 bases lay in between. The CDR3 runs 15 residues. In germline, CDR1 is LNHDA, CDR2 SQIVND (reference sequence). The CDR3 protein is CASREGPIINSPLHF. In nucleotides, the CDR3 is TGTGCCAGTAGGGAGGGACCGATTATTAATTCACCCCTCCACTTT.

V gene TRBV2 combines with J gene TRBJ1-2, with D maybe TRBD1 (5 bases). V was clipped by 8 bases and J by 4 bases, with 14 bases between them. The CDR3 is made up of 13 amino acids. Germline CDR1 is SNHLY and CDR2 is FYNNEI. CDR3: CASSRDSGYGYTF. In DNA, the CDR3 is TGTGCCAGCTCCCGGGACTCCGGCTATGGCTACACCTTC.

The chain employs TRBV27 and TRBJ2-7, with D possibly matching TRBD2 (6 bases). Germline CDR1 MNHEY, CDR2 SMNVEV (reference sequence). The CDR3 extends over 17 amino acids. Between the trimmed V and J ends, which lost 5 bases and 2 bases, there was a span of 22 bases. The CDR3 loop is CASSTGRGIGEPYEQYF. CDR3 nucleotide sequence: TGTGCCAGCAGTACGGGACGGGGGATAGGGGAACCCTACGAGCAGTACTTC.

V usage is TRBV12-3 or TRBV12-4 and J usage is TRBJ2-5; TRBD1 matches at 7 bases. The CDR3 sequence is 14 residues long. The trim removed 6 bases at V and 9 bases at J, leaving 13 bases unmatched. CDR3 in amino acids: CASSGTADRVAQYF. In DNA, the CDR3 is TGTGCCAGCAGCGGGACAGCCGACCGAGTGGCCCAGTACTTC.

V gene TRBV11-2 combines with J gene TRBJ2-5; 7 bases fit TRBD2. CDR1 SGHAT and CDR2 FQNNGV come from the germline V gene. The CDR3 spans 15 residues. The junction had 6 bases not matched to a gene; V was cut back by 1 base and J by 4 bases. The CDR3 sequence is CASSLVGGGGETQYF. In DNA form, the CDR3 reads TGTGCCAGCAGCTTAGTGGGCGGGGGAGGAGAGACCCAGTACTTC.

This rearrangement joins TRBV11-3 to TRBJ2-4, with a tentative D call TRBD2 (6 bases). With 1 base removed from V and 9 bases from J, the gap between germline ends came to 13 bases. This CDR3 is built from 14 residues. CDR1 and CDR2 from the germline V gene are SGHNT and YENEEA. The CDR3 DNA sequence: TGTGCCAGCAGCTTAGTCACTGGGGAGGCCATTCAGTACTTC. Translating gives CASSLVTGEAIQYF.

This rearrangement joins TRBV5-4 to TRBJ2-5, with D perhaps TRBD1 (8 bases). The ends were cut back, 2 bases at V and 4 bases at J, with 15 bases in the middle. CDR1 SGHNT and CDR2 YYREEE come from the germline V gene (reference sequence). The CDR3 extends over 15 amino acids. CDR3 protein: CASSFDRGGGETQYF. CDR3 coding DNA: TGTGCCAGCAGCTTCGACAGGGGAGGGGGAGAGACCCAGTACTTC. Supplemented by reference TRBV5-4 and TRBJ2-5, the full variable domain reads ETGVTQSPTHLIKTRGQQVTLRCSSQSGHNTVSWYQQALGQGPQFIFQYYREEENGRGNFPPRFSGLQFPNYSSELNVNALELDDSALYLCASSFDRGGGETQYFGPGTRLLVL.